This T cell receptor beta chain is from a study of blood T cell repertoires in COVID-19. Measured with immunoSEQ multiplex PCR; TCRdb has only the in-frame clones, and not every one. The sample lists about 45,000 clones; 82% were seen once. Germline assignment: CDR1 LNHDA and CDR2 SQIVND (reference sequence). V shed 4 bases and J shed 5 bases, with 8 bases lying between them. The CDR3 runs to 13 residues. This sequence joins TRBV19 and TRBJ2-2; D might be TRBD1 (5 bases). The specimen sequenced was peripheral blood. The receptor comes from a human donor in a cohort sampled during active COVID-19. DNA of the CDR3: TGTGCCAGTAGTAGGCAGGGAACCGGGGAGCTGTTTTTT. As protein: CASSRQGTGELFF.